A single T cell receptor (beta chain) is shown here with its context. Authors' methods: Amplification of reference gene primers was used by the study to estimate nucleated cell counts. Clones were read by immunoSEQ multiplex PCR, and TCRdb kept only the in-frame ones, dropping some. From that table come the V and J calls and clone size; the DNA was used to work out D and trimming. The repertoire consists of more than 95,000 clones, with roughly four fifths occurring once and the leading ten covering around 4.4%. These data belong to a study of blood T cell repertoires in COVID-19. Background on the study: From the United States, Italy and Spain came samples of acute and convalescent COVID-19.

CDR1 MGHRA and CDR2 YSYEKL come from the germline V gene. The CDR3 sequence is 13 residues long. The V end was cut by 0 bases, the J end by 8 bases, with 10 bases between. Sequenced material: peripheral blood. V and J are TRBV4-1 and TRBJ1-2; D gene unclear. The source is a man aged 60 to 75 with acute or convalescent COVID-19. The CDR3 loop reads CASSQESLLGYTF. The CDR3 nucleotides read TGCGCCAGCAGCCAAGAGTCACTACTAGGCTACACCTTC.